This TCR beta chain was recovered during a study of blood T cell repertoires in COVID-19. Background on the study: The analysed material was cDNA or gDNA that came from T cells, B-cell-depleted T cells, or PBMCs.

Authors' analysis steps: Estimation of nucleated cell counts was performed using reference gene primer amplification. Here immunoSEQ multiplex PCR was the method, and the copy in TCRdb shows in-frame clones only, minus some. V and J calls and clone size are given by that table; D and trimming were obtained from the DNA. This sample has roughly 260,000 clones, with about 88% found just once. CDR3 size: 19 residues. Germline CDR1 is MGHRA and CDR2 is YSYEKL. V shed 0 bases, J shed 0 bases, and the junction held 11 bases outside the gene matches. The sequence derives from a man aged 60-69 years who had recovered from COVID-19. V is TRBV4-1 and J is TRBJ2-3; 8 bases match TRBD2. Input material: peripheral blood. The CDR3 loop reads CASSQDSGVWAGSTDTQYF. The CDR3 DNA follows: TGCGCCAGCAGCCAAGATAGCGGGGTTTGGGCGGGAAGCACAGATACGCAGTATTTT.